This T cell receptor beta chain was identified during a study of blood T cells in healthy people across ages. Study context: Template switching retrieved approximately one barcoded beta molecule for each two T cells.

Germline V CDR1 and CDR2: MNHEY, SVGEGT. This CDR3 has 13 residues. V shed 2 bases and J shed 6 bases, with 11 bases lying between them. Sample-barcoded 5' priming and a J-beta primer mix drove a second PCR of 7 to 11 cycles. Via MiXCR, TCRdb re-called the 5' RACE reads, giving one row per CDR3 protein. Counted here are 1.6 million or so distinct CDR3 sequences, about 32% occurring once; the ten biggest clones make up around 10%. This clonotype was recorded a few times. The sequence was collected from a woman in her twenties or thirties in good health. The chain recombines TRBV6-2 or TRBV6-3 with TRBJ2-7, with a possible D match to TRBD1 (6 bases). The sample consisted of blood. CDR3 nucleotide sequence: TGTGCCAGCAGTTACCCAGGGGTAAGCGAGCAGTACTTC. As protein: CASSYPGVSEQYF.